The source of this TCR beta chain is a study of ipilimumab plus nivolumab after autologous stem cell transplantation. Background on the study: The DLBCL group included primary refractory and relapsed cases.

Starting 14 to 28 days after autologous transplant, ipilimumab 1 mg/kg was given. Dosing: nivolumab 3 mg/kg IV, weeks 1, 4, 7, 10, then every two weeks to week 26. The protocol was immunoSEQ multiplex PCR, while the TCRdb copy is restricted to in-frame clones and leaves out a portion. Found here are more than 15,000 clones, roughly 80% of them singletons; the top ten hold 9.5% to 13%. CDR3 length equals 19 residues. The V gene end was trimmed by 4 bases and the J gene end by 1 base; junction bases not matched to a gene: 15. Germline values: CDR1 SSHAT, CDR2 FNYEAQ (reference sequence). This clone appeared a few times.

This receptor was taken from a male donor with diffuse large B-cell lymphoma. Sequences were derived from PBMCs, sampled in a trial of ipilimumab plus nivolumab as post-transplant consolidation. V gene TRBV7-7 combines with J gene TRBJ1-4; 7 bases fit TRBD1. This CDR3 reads CASSSLTGTELITNEKLFF. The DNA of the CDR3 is TGTGCCAGCAGCTCCCTAACCGGGACAGAACTAATAACTAATGAAAAACTGTTTTTT.